Listed here are 26 T cell receptor beta chains from one sample, sequenced in a study of neurological immune-mediated disorders. TCRdb recomputed calls from the 5' RACE reads with MiXCR, one row per CDR3 protein. The table lists about 50,000 distinct CDR3 sequences, under 2% of them singletons, with around 2.2% in the top ten. The sequenced sample was PBMCs. The receptors here all came from a woman in her 40s with multiple sclerosis.

This clonotype was detected ten times or more. The genes are TRBV7-3 and TRBJ2-7; TRBD1 agrees at 8 bases. The CDR3 has 14 amino acids. CDR1 is SGHTA, CDR2 FQGTGA, per germline. J was trimmed by 3 bases and V by 5 bases; bases with no gene match: 6. The CDR3 DNA sequence: TGTGCCAGCAGCCCGGACAGGGCTAGCTACGAGCAGTACTTC. Its protein is CASSPDRASYEQYF.

This clonotype was counted ten times or more. The V and J genes are TRBV4-1 and TRBJ1-5; 7 nucleotides line up with TRBD1. The V gene end was trimmed by 1 base and the J gene end by 11 bases; junction bases not matched to a gene: 11. The germline CDR1 and CDR2 sequences are MGHRA and YSYEKL. This CDR3 has 15 amino acids. The CDR3 here is CASSQVGTVASAQHF. The CDR3 nucleotides read TGCGCCAGCAGCCAAGTTGGGACAGTGGCGTCGGCCCAGCATTTT.

This clonotype was counted ten times or more. The rearrangement joins TRBV3-1 to TRBJ2-7, with D possibly being TRBD1 (6 bases). Germline values: CDR1 LGHDT, CDR2 YNNKEL (reference sequence). The CDR3 covers 14 residues. Trimming shortened V by 6 bases and J by 4 bases, and 16 bases separated the two germline ends. The CDR3 is CASSPGQQDYEQYF. The CDR3 DNA reads TGTGCCAGCAGTCCCGGACAGCAAGATTACGAGCAGTACTTC.

This clonotype was found many times. This sequence joins TRBV11-2 and TRBJ2-1; D is perhaps TRBD2 (6 bases). The CDR3 consists of 14 residues. CDR1 is SGHAT and CDR2 is FQNNGV in the germline V gene. Trimming stripped 5 bases from V and 6 bases from J, with 14 bases between. DNA for the CDR3: TGTGCCAGCAGCCTACTAGGAGGGGCCAATGAGCAGTTCTTC. It translates to CASSLLGGANEQFF. Full variable domain (missing parts from reference TRBV11-2 and TRBJ2-1): EAGVAQSPRYKIIEKRQSVAFWCNPISGHATLYWYQQILGQGPKLLIQFQNNGVVDDSQLPKDRFSAERLKGVDSTLKIQPAKLEDSAVYLCASSLLGGANEQFFGPGTRLTVL.

Ten or more counts support this clonotype. The chain is built from TRBV5-1 and TRBJ2-1; D uncertain. CDR1 SGHRS and CDR2 YFSETQ come from the germline V gene. This CDR3 region has 14 residues. V dropped 4 bases and J dropped 7 bases, with 15 bases sitting between them. The CDR3 loop reads CASSPGLSANEQFF. CDR3 DNA sequence: TGCGCCAGCAGCCCCGGGCTTTCCGCTAATGAGCAGTTCTTC.

This clonotype was observed at least ten times. The genes are TRBV20-1 and TRBJ2-1; D remains unclear. V was pared by 1 base and J by 3 bases, with 19 bases between. This CDR3 region has 17 residues. CDR1 and CDR2 from the germline V gene are DFQATT and SNEGSKA (reference sequence). The DNA of the CDR3 is TGCAGTGCTAGAGCCAGGCCCGGACCTCCCAACTACAATGAGCAGTTCTTC. As protein: CSARARPGPPNYNEQFF.

In its sample, this clonotype was seen many times. The V call is TRBV5-1, the J call TRBJ1-4; D gene ambiguous. Germline CDR1 reads SGHRS; CDR2 reads YFSETQ. This CDR3 is 15 amino acids long. The V gene lost 1 base and the J gene lost 8 bases, with 15 bases spanning the gap. In DNA, the CDR3 is TGCGCCAGCAGCTTGACGGGTGGGCTGGAGGAAAAACTGTTTTTT. Translating it yields CASSLTGGLEEKLFF.

This clonotype appeared many times. The chain has TRBV2 and TRBJ1-1; D is ambiguous. Trimming cost V 6 bases and J 5 bases, with 13 bases left between them. This CDR3 contains 13 residues. Germline CDR1 is SNHLY and CDR2 is FYNNEI. The CDR3 region has the DNA TGTGCCAGCAGCAAAAGGACCCCTACTGAAGCTTTCTTT. Translated: CASSKRTPTEAFF.

By its share, this clonotype is medium-sized. V gene TRBV6-5 combines with J gene TRBJ2-2; D is uncertain. The germline V gene has CDR1 MNHEY and CDR2 SVGAGI. The CDR3 totals 13 residues. Trimming cost V 2 bases and J 5 bases, with 6 bases left between them. This CDR3 is CASSYVETGELFF. CDR3 in DNA: TGTGCCAGCAGTTACGTTGAAACCGGGGAGCTGTTTTTT.

This clonotype was observed many times. This chain uses TRBV5-1 with TRBJ2-1, with unresolved D. V shed 6 bases and J shed 0 bases, with 13 bases lying between them. There are 15 residues in the CDR3. The germline CDR1 and CDR2 sequences are SGHRS and YFSETQ. In DNA form, the CDR3 reads TGCGCCAGCAACCCGGGTAGGAGCTCCTACAATGAGCAGTTCTTC. This codes for CASNPGRSSYNEQFF.

At least ten counts were recorded for this clonotype. The junction differs from germline at one of its ends, possibly a read error. V is TRBV20-1 and J is TRBJ2-1; possibly TRBD2 for D (5 bases). Germline V gene sequence: CDR1 DFQATT, CDR2 SNEGSKA (reference sequence). CDR3 length: 13 amino acids. CDR3 nucleotide sequence: TGCAGTGCGAGAGGTGAACTAGTCTATGAGCAGTTCTTC. Translated: CSARGELVYEQFF.

This clonotype was recorded at least ten times. The rearrangement joins TRBV7-8 to TRBJ2-2; TRBD2 agrees at 7 bases. Losses at the gene ends were 1 base for V and 6 bases for J; bases not matched to a gene: 5. Germline V gives CDR1 SGHVS, CDR2 FQNEAQ. The length of the CDR3 is 15 residues. The CDR3 DNA is TGTGCCAGCAGCTTAGTGGAAGGGAGGGCCGGGGAGCTGTTTTTT. Residues: CASSLVEGRAGELFF.

This clonotype was seen many times. This chain uses TRBV5-1 with TRBJ2-3; D is perhaps TRBD2 (5 bases). The V end lost 0 bases, the J end lost 3 bases, and 8 bases lay between the germline ends. This CDR3 region has 14 residues. Germline loops: CDR1 SGHRS, CDR2 YFSETQ. This chain's CDR3 is CASSLVPGTDTQYF. CDR3 coding DNA: TGCGCCAGCAGCTTGGTACCGGGAACAGATACGCAGTATTTT.

This clonotype was seen at least ten times. The chain employs TRBV29-1 and TRBJ2-5, with 7 bases identical to TRBD2. The V gene's germline CDR1 is SQVTM and CDR2 ANQGSEA. The CDR3 has 14 amino acids. The V and J ends lost 3 bases and 2 bases, in that order; junction bases with no gene match: 6. The CDR3 region is CSVEAVGGQETQYF. In nucleotides, the CDR3 is TGCAGCGTTGAGGCAGTGGGAGGGCAAGAGACCCAGTACTTC.

This clonotype was detected ten times or more. This sequence joins TRBV20-1 and TRBJ1-2, with D hard to call. With 5 bases removed from V and 2 bases from J, the gap between germline ends came to 15 bases. Per germline, CDR1 DFQATT and CDR2 SNEGSKA (reference sequence). The CDR3 is made up of 14 amino acids. The CDR3 nucleotides are TGCAGTGCTGTGGACCTATCCCCAAACTATGGCTACACCTTC. It translates to CSAVDLSPNYGYTF.

This clonotype has at least ten counts. The chain has TRBV7-6 and TRBJ1-1; 9 nucleotides match TRBD1. Germline values: CDR1 SGHVS, CDR2 FNYEAQ. J lost 3 bases, V lost 5 bases, and 4 bases had no gene match. The CDR3 length is 14 residues. The CDR3 is CASSKQGAHTEAFF. In DNA, the CDR3 is TGTGCCAGCAGCAAACAGGGGGCGCACACTGAAGCTTTCTTT.

This clonotype was counted between two and nine times. The chain recombines TRBV10-3 with TRBJ1-1; D is perhaps TRBD1 (5 bases). CDR3 length: 15 amino acids. Germline CDR1 and CDR2: ENHRY and SYGVKD. Trimming removed 4 bases from V and 0 bases from J, with 12 bases in between. CDR3 in DNA: TGTGCCATCAGTGGGGACGTAGGGATGAACACTGAAGCTTTCTTT. It encodes CAISGDVGMNTEAFF.

This clonotype was observed many times. This chain joins TRBV20-1 and TRBJ1-4; D is perhaps TRBD1 (6 bases). The CDR3 length is 14 residues. The germline CDR1 and CDR2 sequences are DFQATT and SNEGSKA (reference sequence). V lost 1 base to trimming and J lost 7 bases, with 13 bases between them. CDR3 sequence reads: CSARGTGIGEKLFF. The DNA of the CDR3 is TGCAGTGCTAGAGGAACAGGGATAGGTGAAAAACTGTTTTTT.

The chain uses TRBV5-1 and TRBJ2-3, with TRBD1 as a possible D gene (5 bases). V was trimmed by 1 base and J by 3 bases, leaving 12 bases between them. There are 15 residues in the CDR3. CDR1 is SGHRS, CDR2 YFSETQ, per germline. Written as DNA, the CDR3 is TGCGCCAGCAGCTTGAATAGGGGTGGGACAGATACGCAGTATTTT. Amino acid sequence: CASSLNRGGTDTQYF.

The sample holds many counts of this clonotype. The V and J genes are TRBV5-1 and TRBJ2-1, with D perhaps matching TRBD2 (6 bases). V dropped 4 bases and J dropped 6 bases, with 17 bases sitting between them. Germline lookup yields CDR1 SGHRS and CDR2 YFSETQ. This CDR3 has 15 residues. CDR3: CASSDELSGVNEQFF. CDR3 in DNA: TGCGCCAGCAGCGATGAACTTAGCGGTGTCAATGAGCAGTTCTTC.

This clonotype was observed at least ten times. The V and J genes are TRBV3-1 and TRBJ1-1; D is unresolved. This CDR3 comprises 13 residues. Deletions cut 1 base from V and 4 bases from J, with 7 bases between. Germline V lookup: CDR1 LGHDT, CDR2 YNNKEL (reference sequence). The CDR3 DNA follows: TGTGCCAGCAGCCAAGGTCCCGTCACTGAAGCTTTCTTT. It encodes CASSQGPVTEAFF.

This clonotype was detected many times. The rearrangement uses TRBV29-1 and TRBJ1-1; no clear D gene. Deletions cut 4 bases from V and 5 bases from J, with 11 bases between. The germline CDR1 and CDR2 sequences are SQVTM and ANQGSEA. This CDR3 spans 12 amino acids. The CDR3, as DNA: TGCAGCGTTGGGGCAGGTCAGACTGAAGCTTTCTTT. Amino acids: CSVGAGQTEAFF.

This clonotype was seen at least ten times. The genes are TRBV5-8 and TRBJ1-5; no clear D. Germline V gives CDR1 SGHTS, CDR2 YDEGEE. V was clipped by 4 bases and J by 0 bases, with 14 bases between them. The CDR3 loop spans 16 amino acids. The CDR3, as DNA: TGTGCCAGCAGCCCTTACCGGGTGACTAGCAATCAGCCCCAGCATTTT. Translated, it gives CASSPYRVTSNQPQHF.

This clonotype was observed at least ten times. The CDR3 sequence: CSAKASGNTIYF. The CDR3 DNA is TGCAGTGCTAAGGCATCTGGAAACACCATATATTTT. The gene calls are TRBV20-1 and TRBJ1-3; D gene ambiguous. CDR3 length equals 12 residues. V dropped 4 bases and J dropped 1 base, with 5 bases sitting between them. Germline V lookup: CDR1 DFQATT, CDR2 SNEGSKA (reference sequence).

The sample holds many counts of this clonotype. This chain joins TRBV11-2 and TRBJ2-7, with 7 bases fitting TRBD1. After removal of 5 bases from V and 2 bases from J, the junction contained 15 bases not matched to a gene. Germline lookup yields CDR1 SGHAT and CDR2 FQNNGV. The CDR3 runs to 17 residues. The CDR3 DNA follows: TGTGCCAGCAGCCCCGGACAGGTCGTACCCTGGCCCTACGAGCAGTACTTC. Its protein product is CASSPGQVVPWPYEQYF.

This clonotype is categorized as medium-sized (0.01 to 0.1%). The chain carries TRBV29-1 and TRBJ2-2; D not resolved. The CDR3 has 13 amino acids. Trimming took off 7 bases at V and 3 bases at J, with 12 bases between the two ends. Per the germline V gene, CDR1 is SQVTM and CDR2 is ANQGSEA. The CDR3 here is CSARYWDTGELFF. Here the CDR3 DNA reads TGCAGCGCACGGTACTGGGACACCGGGGAGCTGTTTTTT.